One sample yielded the 2 T cell receptor beta chains listed below, sequenced in a study of PD-1 blockade in classical Hodgkin lymphoma. Relapse was seen in all patients after autologous stem cell transplantation, and brentuximab vedotin exposure was variable. Profiled with immunoSEQ multiplex PCR; TCRdb holds only in-frame clones, not every one. The table has 20,000 to 25,000 clones, roughly 80% seen once; the top ten hold about 8.6%. Material: peripheral blood mononuclear cells (PBMCs), obtained before the second cycle of nivolumab. The receptors stem from a human donor with classical Hodgkin lymphoma.

The chain couples TRBV2 to TRBJ2-2; TRBD2 agrees at 16 bases. CDR1 SNHLY and CDR2 FYNNEI come from the germline V gene. V lost 7 bases and J lost 5; bases outside the gene matches: 13. This CDR3 has 19 amino acids. Here the CDR3 DNA reads TGTGCCAGCACCACTACCGGGACTAGCGGGAGGGGAAGGACCGGGGAGCTGTTTTTT. Amino acids: CASTTTGTSGRGRTGELFF.

The chain employs TRBV5-4 and TRBJ2-7; a possible D gene is TRBD1 (6 bases). Germline V gene lookup returns CDR1 SGHNT and CDR2 YYREEE (reference sequence). The CDR3 consists of 13 residues. Trimming stripped 4 bases from V and 6 bases from J, with 14 bases between. The CDR3 reads CASSNRAPSEQYF. The CDR3 DNA is TGTGCCAGCAGCAACAGGGCTCCCTCCGAGCAGTACTTC.